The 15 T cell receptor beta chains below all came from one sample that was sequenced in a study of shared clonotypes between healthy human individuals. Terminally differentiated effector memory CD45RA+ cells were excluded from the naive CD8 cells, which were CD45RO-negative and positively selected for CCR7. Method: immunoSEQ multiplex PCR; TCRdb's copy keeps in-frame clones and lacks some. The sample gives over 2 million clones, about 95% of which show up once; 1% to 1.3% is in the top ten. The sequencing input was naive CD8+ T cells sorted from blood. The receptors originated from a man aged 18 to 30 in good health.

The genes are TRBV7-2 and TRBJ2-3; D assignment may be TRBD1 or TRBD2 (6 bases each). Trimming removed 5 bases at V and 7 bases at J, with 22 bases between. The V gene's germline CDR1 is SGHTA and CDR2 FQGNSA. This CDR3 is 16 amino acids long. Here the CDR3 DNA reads TGTGCCAGCAGCGGGGGGCGCGGGGTCGTTCTCTATACGCAGTATTTT. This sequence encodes CASSGGRGVVLYTQYF.

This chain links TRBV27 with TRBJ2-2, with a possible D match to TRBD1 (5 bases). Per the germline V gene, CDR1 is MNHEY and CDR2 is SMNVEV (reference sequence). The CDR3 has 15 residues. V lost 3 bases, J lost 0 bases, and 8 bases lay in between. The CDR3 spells CASSFGAANTGELFF. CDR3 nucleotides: TGTGCCAGCAGTTTTGGGGCTGCGAACACCGGGGAGCTGTTTTTT.

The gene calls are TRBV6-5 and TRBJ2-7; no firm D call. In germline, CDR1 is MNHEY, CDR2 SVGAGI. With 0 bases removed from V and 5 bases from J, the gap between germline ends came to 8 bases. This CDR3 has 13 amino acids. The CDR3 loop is CASSYSKANEQYF. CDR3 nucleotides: TGTGCCAGCAGTTACTCGAAGGCTAACGAGCAGTACTTC.

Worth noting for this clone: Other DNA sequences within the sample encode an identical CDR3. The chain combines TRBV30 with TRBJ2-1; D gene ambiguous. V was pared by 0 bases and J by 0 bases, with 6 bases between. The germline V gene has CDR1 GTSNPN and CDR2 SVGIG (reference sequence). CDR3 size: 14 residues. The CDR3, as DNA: TGTGCCTGGAGTGTAGGTAGCTCCTACAATGAGCAGTTCTTC. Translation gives CAWSVGSSYNEQFF. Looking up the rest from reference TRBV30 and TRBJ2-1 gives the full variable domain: SQTIHQWPATLVQPVGSPLSLECTVEGTSNPNLYWYRQAAGRGLQLLFYSVGIGQISSEVPQNLSASRPQDRQFILSSKKLLLSDSGFYLCAWSVGSSYNEQFFGPGTRLTVL.

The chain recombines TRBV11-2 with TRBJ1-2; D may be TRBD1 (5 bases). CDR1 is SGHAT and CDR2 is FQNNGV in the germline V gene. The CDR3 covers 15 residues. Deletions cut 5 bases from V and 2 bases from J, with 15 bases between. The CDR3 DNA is TGTGCCAGCAGCCCCCGGTTGGGGGGGAACTATGGCTACACCTTC. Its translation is CASSPRLGGNYGYTF.

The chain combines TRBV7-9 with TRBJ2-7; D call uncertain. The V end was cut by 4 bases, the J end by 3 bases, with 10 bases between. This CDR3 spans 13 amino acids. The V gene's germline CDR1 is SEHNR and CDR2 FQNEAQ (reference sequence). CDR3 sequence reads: CASSSAWGYEQYF. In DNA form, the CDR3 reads TGTGCCAGCAGCTCGGCCTGGGGCTACGAGCAGTACTTC.

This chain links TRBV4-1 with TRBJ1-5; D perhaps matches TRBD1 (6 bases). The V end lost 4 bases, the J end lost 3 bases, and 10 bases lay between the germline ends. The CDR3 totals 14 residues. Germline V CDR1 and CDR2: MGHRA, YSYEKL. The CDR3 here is CASSPGQFNQPQHF. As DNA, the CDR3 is TGCGCCAGCAGCCCAGGACAGTTCAATCAGCCCCAGCATTTT.

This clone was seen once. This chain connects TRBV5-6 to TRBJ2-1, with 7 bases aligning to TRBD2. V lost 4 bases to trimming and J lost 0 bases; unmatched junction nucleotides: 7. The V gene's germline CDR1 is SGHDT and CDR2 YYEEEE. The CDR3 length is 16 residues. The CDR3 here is CASSGAGEPSYNEQFF. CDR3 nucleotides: TGTGCCAGCAGCGGGGCGGGGGAACCCTCCTACAATGAGCAGTTCTTC. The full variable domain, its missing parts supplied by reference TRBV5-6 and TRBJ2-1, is DAGVTQSPTHLIKTRGQQVTLRCSPKSGHDTVSWYQQALGQGPQFIFQYYEEEERQRGNFPDRFSGHQFPNYSSELNVNALLLGDSALYLCASSGAGEPSYNEQFFGPGTRLTVL.

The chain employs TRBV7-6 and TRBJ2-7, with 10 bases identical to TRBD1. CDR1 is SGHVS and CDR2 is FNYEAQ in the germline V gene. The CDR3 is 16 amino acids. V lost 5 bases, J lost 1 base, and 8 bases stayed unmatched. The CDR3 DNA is TGTGCCAGCAGCCCTACGGACAGGGGGTATTCCTACGAGCAGTACTTC. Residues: CASSPTDRGYSYEQYF.

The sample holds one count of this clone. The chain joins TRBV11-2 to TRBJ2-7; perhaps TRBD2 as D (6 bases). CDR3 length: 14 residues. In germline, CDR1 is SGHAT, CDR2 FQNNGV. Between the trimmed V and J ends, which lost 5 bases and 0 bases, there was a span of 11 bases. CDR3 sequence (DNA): TGTGCCAGCAGCACCGCTAGCGACTCCTACGAGCAGTACTTC. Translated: CASSTASDSYEQYF.

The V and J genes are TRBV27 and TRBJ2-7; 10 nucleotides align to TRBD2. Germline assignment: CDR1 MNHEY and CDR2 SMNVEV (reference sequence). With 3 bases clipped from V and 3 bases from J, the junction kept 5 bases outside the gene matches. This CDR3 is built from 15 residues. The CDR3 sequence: CASSFNVAGGYEQYF. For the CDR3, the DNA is TGTGCCAGCAGTTTTAACGTAGCGGGAGGCTACGAGCAGTACTTC.

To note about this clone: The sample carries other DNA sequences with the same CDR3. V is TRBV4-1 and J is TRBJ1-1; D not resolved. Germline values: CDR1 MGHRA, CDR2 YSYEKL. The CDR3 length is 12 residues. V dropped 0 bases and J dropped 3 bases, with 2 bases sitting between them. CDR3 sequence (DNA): TGCGCCAGCAGCCAAGATGACACTGAAGCTTTCTTT. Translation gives CASSQDDTEAFF.

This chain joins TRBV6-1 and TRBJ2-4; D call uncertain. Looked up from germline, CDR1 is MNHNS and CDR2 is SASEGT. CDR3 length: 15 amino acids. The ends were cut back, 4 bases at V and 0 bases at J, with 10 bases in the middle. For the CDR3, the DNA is TGTGCCAGCAGTGGTGAGCCGCTAGCCAAAAACATTCAGTACTTC. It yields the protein CASSGEPLAKNIQYF.

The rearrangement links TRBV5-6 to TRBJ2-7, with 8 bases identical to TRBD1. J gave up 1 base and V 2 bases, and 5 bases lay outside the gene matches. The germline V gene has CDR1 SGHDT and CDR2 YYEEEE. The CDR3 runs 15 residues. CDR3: CASSFAGGESYEQYF. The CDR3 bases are TGTGCCAGCAGCTTCGCAGGGGGCGAGTCCTACGAGCAGTACTTC. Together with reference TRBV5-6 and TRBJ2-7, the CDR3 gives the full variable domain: DAGVTQSPTHLIKTRGQQVTLRCSPKSGHDTVSWYQQALGQGPQFIFQYYEEEERQRGNFPDRFSGHQFPNYSSELNVNALLLGDSALYLCASSFAGGESYEQYFGPGTRLTVT.

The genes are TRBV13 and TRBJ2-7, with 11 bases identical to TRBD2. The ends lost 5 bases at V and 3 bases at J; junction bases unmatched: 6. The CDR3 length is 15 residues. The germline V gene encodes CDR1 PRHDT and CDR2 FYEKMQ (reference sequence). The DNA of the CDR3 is TGTGCCAGCAGCCTAGCGGGGGGCGGTGACTACGAGCAGTACTTC. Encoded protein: CASSLAGGGDYEQYF.